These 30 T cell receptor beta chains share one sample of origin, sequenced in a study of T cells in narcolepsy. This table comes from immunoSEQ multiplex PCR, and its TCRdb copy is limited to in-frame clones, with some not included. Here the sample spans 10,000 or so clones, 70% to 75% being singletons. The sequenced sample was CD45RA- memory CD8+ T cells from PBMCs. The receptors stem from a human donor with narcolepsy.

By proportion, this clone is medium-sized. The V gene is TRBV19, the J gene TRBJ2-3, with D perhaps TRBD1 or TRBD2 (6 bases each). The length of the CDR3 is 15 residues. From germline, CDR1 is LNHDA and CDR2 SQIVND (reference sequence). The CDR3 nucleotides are TGTGCTACAAGGTCGGGGGCGCTCAGCACAGATACGCAGTATTTT. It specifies CATRSGALSTDTQYF. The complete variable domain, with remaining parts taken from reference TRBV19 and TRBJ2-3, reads DGGITQSPKYLFRKEGQNVTLSCEQNLNHDAMYWYRQDPGQGLRLIYYSQIVNDFQKGDIAEGYSVSREKKESFPLTVTSAQKNPTAFYLCATRSGALSTDTQYFGPGTRLTVL.

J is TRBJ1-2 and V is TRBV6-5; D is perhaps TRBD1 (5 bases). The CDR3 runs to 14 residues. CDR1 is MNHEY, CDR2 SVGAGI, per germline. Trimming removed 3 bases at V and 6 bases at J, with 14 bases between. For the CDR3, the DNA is TGTGCCAGCAGTTATACGTCAGGGTCGGATGGCTACACCTTC. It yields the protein CASSYTSGSDGYTF.

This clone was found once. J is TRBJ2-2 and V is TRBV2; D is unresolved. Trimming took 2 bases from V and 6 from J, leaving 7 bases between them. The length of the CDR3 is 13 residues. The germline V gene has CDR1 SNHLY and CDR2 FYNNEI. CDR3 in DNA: TGTGCCAGCAGTGAAATAGACCCCGGGGAGCTGTTTTTT. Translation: CASSEIDPGELFF.

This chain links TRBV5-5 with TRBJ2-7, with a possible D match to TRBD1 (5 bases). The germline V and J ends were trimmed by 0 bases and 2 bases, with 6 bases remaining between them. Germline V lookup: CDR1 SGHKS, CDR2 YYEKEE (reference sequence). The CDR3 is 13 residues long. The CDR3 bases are TGTGCCAGCAGCTTGGCGGACACCTACGAGCAGTACTTC. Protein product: CASSLADTYEQYF.

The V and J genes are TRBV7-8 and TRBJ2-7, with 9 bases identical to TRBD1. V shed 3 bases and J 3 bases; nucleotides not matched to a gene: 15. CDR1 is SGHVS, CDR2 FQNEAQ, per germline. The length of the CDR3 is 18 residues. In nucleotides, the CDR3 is TGTGCCAGCAGCTTCCCACGTAACAAGACAGGGGGGATCTACGAGCAGTACTTC. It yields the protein CASSFPRNKTGGIYEQYF.

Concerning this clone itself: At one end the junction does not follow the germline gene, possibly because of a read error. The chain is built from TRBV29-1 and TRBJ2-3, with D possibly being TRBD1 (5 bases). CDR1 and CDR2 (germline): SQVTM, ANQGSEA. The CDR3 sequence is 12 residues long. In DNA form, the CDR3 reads TGCAGCGCTGAAACTGACAGTAACACGCAGTATTTT. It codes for CSAETDSNTQYF.

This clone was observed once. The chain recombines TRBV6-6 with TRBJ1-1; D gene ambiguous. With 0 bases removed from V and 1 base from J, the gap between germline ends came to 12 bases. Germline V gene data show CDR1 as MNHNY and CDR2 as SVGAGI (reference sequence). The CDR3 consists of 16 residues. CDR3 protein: CASSYSKTLGNTEAFF. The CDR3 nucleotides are TGTGCCAGCAGTTACTCTAAAACGCTAGGGAACACTGAAGCTTTCTTT.

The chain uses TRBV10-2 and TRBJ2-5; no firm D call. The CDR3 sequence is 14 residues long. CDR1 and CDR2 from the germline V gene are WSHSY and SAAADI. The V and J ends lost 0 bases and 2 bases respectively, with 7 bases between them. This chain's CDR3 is CASSESSWQETQYF. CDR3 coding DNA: TGCGCCAGCAGTGAGTCGTCCTGGCAAGAGACCCAGTACTTC.

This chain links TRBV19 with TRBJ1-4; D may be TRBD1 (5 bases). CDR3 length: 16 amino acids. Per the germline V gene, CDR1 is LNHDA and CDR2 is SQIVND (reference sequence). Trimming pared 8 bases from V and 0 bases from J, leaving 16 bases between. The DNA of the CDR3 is TGTGCCAGTTGCCTGGGGCAGGGCACAACTAATGAAAAACTGTTTTTT. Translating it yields CASCLGQGTTNEKLFF. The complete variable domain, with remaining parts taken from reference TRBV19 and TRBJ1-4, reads DGGITQSPKYLFRKEGQNVTLSCEQNLNHDAMYWYRQDPGQGLRLIYYSQIVNDFQKGDIAEGYSVSREKKESFPLTVTSAQKNPTAFYLCASCLGQGTTNEKLFFGSGTQLSVL.

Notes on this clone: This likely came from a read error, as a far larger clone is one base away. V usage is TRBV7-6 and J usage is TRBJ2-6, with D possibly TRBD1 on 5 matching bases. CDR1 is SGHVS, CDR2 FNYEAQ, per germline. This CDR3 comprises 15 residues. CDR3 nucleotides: TGTGCCAGCAGCTTAGATCTCTCTGGGGCCAACGTCCTGTCTTTC. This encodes CASSLDLSGANVLSF.

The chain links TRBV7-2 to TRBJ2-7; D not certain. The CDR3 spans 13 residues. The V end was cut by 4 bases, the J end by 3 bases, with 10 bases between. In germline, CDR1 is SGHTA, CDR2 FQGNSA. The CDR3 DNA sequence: TGTGCCAGCAGCTGGGTCGACGGCTACGAGCAGTACTTC. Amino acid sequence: CASSWVDGYEQYF.

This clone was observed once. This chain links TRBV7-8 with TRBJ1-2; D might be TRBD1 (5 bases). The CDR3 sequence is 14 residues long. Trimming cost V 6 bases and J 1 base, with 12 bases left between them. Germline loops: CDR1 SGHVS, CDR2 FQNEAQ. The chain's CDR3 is CASRRDGLNYGYTF. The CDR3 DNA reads TGTGCCAGCAGAAGGGACGGACTTAACTATGGCTACACCTTC.

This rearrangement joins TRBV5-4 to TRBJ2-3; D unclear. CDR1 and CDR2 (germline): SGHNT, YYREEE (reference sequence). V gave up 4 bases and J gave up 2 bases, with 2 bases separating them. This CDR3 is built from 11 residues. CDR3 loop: CASSVTDTQYF. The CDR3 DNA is TGTGCCAGCAGCGTCACAGATACGCAGTATTTT.

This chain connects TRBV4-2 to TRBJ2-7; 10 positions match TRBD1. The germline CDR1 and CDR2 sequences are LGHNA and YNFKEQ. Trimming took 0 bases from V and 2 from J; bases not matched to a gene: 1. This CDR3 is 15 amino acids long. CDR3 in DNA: TGTGCCAGCAGCCAAGAGACAGGGGGCCCCTACGAGCAGTACTTC. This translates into CASSQETGGPYEQYF.

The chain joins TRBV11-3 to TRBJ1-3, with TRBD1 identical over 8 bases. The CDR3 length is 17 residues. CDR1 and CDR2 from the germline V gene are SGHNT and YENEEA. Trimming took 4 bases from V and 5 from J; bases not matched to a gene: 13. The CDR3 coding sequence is TGTGCCAGCAGCTCCCTGCTCGACCCAGGGGGCCGAAACACCATATATTTT. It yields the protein CASSSLLDPGGRNTIYF. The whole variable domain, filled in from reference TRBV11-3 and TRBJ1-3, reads EAGVVQSPRYKIIEKKQPVAFWCNPISGHNTLYWYLQNLGQGPELLIRYENEEAVDDSQLPKDRFSAERLKGVDSTLKIQPAELGDSAVYLCASSSLLDPGGRNTIYFGEGSWLTVV.

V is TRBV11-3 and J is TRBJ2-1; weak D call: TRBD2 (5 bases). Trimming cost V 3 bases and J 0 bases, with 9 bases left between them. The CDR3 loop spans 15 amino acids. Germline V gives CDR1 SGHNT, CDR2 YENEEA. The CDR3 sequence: CASSFDGSSYNEQFF. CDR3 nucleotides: TGTGCCAGCAGCTTTGATGGGAGCTCCTACAATGAGCAGTTCTTC.

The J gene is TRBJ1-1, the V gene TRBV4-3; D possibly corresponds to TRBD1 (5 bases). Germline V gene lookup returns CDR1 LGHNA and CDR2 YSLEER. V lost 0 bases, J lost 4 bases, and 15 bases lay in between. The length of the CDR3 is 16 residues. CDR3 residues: CASSQDLKGVGTEAFF. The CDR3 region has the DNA TGCGCCAGCAGCCAAGATCTGAAAGGGGTAGGCACTGAAGCTTTCTTT.

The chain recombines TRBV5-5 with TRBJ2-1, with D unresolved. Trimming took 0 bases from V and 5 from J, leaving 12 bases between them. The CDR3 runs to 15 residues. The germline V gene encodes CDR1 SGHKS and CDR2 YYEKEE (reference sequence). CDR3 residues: CASSLAFSLNNEQFF. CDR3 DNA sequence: TGTGCCAGCAGCTTGGCCTTTAGCCTCAACAATGAGCAGTTCTTC.

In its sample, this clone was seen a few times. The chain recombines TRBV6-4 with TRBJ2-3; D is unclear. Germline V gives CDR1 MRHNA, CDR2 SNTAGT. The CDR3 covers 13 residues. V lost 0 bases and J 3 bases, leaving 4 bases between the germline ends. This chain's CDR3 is CASSDSMTDTQYF. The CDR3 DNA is TGTGCCAGCAGTGACTCGATGACAGATACGCAGTATTTT.

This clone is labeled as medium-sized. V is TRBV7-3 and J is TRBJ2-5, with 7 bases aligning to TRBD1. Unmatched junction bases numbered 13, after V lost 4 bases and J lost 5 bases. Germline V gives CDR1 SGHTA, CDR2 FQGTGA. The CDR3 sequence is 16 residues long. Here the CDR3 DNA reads TGTGCCAGCAGCTATTCACAGGGGTACGAATCCGAGACCCAGTACTTC. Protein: CASSYSQGYESETQYF.

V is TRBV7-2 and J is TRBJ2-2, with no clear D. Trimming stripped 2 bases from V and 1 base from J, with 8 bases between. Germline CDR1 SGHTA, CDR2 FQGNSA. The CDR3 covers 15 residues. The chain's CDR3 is CASSLYGRNTGELFF. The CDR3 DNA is TGTGCCAGCAGCTTATACGGGCGGAACACCGGGGAGCTGTTTTTT.

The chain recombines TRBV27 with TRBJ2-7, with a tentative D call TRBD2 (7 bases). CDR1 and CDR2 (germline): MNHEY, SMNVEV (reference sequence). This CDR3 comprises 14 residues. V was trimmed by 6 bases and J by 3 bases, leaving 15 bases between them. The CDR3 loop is CASRPGGPSYEQYF. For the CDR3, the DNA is TGTGCCAGCAGACCCGGGGGGCCCAGCTACGAGCAGTACTTC.

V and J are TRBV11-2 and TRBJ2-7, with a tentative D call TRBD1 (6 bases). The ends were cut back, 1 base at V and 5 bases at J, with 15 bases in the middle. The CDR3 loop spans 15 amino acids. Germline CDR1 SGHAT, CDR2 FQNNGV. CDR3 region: CASSLGGRAVDEQYF. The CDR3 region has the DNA TGTGCCAGCAGCTTAGGGGGGCGGGCAGTCGACGAGCAGTACTTC. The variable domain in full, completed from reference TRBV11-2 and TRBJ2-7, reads EAGVAQSPRYKIIEKRQSVAFWCNPISGHATLYWYQQILGQGPKLLIQFQNNGVVDDSQLPKDRFSAERLKGVDSTLKIQPAKLEDSAVYLCASSLGGRAVDEQYFGPGTRLTVT.

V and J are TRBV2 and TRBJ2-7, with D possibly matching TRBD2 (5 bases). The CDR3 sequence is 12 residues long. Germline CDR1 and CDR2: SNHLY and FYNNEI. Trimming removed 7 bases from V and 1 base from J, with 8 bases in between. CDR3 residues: CASNWESYEQYV. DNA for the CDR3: TGTGCCAGCAATTGGGAGTCCTACGAGCAGTACGTC.

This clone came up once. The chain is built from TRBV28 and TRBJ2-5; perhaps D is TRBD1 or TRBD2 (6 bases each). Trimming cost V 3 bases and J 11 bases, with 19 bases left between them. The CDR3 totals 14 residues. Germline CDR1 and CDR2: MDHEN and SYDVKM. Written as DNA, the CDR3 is TGTGCCAGCAGTTTTAGGGGGGAAGGAGGGGAGCAGTACTTC. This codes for CASSFRGEGGEQYF.

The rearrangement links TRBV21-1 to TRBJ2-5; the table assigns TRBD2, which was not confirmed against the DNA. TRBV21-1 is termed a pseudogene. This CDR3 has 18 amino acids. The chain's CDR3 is CASSKSWLAGGGEETQYF. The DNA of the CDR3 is TGTGCCAGCAGCAAAAGCTGGTTAGCGGGGGGGGGCGAAGAGACCCAGTACTTC.

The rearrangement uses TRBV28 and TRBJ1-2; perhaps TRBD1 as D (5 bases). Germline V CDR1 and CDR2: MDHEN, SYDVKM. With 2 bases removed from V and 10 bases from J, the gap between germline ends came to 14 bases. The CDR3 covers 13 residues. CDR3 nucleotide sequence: TGTGCCAGCAGTTTAGACGCCGGGGGGGACTACACCTTC. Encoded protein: CASSLDAGGDYTF.

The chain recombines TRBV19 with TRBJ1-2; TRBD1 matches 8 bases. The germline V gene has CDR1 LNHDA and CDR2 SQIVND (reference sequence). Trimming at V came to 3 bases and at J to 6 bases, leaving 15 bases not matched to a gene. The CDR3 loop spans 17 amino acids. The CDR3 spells CASSILPGTGEGHGYTF. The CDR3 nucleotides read TGTGCCAGTAGTATCTTGCCTGGGACAGGAGAAGGCCATGGCTACACCTTC.

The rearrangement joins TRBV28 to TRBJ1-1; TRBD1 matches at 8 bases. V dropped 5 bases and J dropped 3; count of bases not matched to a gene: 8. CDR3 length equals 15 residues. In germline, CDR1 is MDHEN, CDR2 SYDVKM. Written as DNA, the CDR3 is TGTGCCAGCAGTCTCCCCTTGACAGGGGACACTGAAGCTTTCTTT. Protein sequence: CASSLPLTGDTEAFF.

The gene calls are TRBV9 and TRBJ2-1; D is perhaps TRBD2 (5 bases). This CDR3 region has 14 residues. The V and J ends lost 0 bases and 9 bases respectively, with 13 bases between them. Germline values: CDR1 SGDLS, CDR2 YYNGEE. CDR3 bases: TGTGCCAGCAGCGTAGGGCCGACCAGCGGTGAGCAGTTCTTC. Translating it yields CASSVGPTSGEQFF.